The text below deals with one T cell receptor (beta chain). Its antigen is as yet unknown. Per the germline V gene, CDR1 is SGHNT and CDR2 is YYREEE (reference sequence). The V gene end was trimmed by 4 bases and the J gene end by 6 bases; junction bases not matched to a gene: 9. This CDR3 spans 14 amino acids. No infections or other immune events were documented during collection. Assay used: immunoSEQ multiplex PCR; TCRdb lists only in-frame clones, some missing. The sample contains around 47,000 clones, approximately 86% of which appear only once. This entry is derived from a study of identifying expanded T cells in peripheral blood. Overall study findings and caveats: Across healthy donors, higher total template counts meant significantly greater roughly two-week count variance. About 1.2 clones differed between technical replicates, versus roughly 17 and 20 over time.

The rearrangement joins TRBV5-4 to TRBJ1-2; 7 positions match TRBD1. This receptor was obtained from a person aged 18 to 70 in good health. Sequenced sample: blood. The CDR3: CASSTQGQVHGYTF. CDR3 bases: TGTGCCAGCAGCACCCAAGGACAGGTGCATGGCTACACCTTC.